The clone carrying this T cell receptor (beta chain) is a singleton in its sample. The entry originates in a study of blood T cell repertoires in COVID-19. Study background: COVID-19 samples, acute and convalescent, were from the United States, Italy and Spain. PBMCs, B-cell-depleted T cells, or T cells provided the cDNA or gDNA that made up the material.

Germline loops: CDR1 MNHEY, CDR2 SMNVEV (reference sequence). The CDR3 consists of 14 residues. V gave up 4 bases and J gave up 4 bases, with 11 bases separating them. Study processing details: Nucleated cell number was recorded as an estimate derived from reference gene primer amplification. The method was immunoSEQ multiplex PCR; TCRdb's version includes in-frame clones alone and lacks a portion of them. Clonal size and the V and J genes are those of that table, whereas D and trimming came from the DNA. The sample lists about 180,000 clones, around 83% occurring once. This receptor was identified in a human donor in a cohort sampled during active COVID-19. Sequenced input: peripheral blood. The V gene is TRBV27, the J gene TRBJ1-3; weak D call: TRBD1 (6 bases). The CDR3 is CASSSTGFGNTIYF. The CDR3 DNA is TGTGCCAGCAGTTCAACAGGGTTCGGAAACACCATATATTTT.